The sequence of this TCR beta chain was determined in a study of cytomegalovirus exposure and HLA in healthy donors. Study-wide background: Among the approximately 370 donors who were genotyped, around 77% fell in the genetic ancestry cluster that is associated with self-reported Caucasian donors.

The study ran its PCR with 60 Vbeta and 13 Jbeta primers. Original analysis: An analysis that came later counted some 85 million unique TCR beta chains, approximately 11 million shared. Measured with immunoSEQ multiplex PCR; TCRdb has only the in-frame clones, and not every one. The D gene and trimming were derived from the DNA, and the V and J assignments and clone size from that table. This table holds 65,000 to 90,000 clones, around 70% found once. The ends were cut back, 1 base at V and 11 bases at J, with 18 bases in the middle. Germline V gene data show CDR1 as MRHNA and CDR2 as SNTAGT. The CDR3 totals 15 residues.

This rearrangement joins TRBV6-4 to TRBJ1-5; D is possibly TRBD1 (5 bases). Sequencing was done on a sample of PBMCs. The TCR comes from a woman between 40 and 50 years old in good health and CMV-seropositive. The DNA of the CDR3 is TGTGCCAGCAGTGACTGTGGCCAGGGCCCAGGGACCCAGCATTTT. It yields the protein CASSDCGQGPGTQHF.